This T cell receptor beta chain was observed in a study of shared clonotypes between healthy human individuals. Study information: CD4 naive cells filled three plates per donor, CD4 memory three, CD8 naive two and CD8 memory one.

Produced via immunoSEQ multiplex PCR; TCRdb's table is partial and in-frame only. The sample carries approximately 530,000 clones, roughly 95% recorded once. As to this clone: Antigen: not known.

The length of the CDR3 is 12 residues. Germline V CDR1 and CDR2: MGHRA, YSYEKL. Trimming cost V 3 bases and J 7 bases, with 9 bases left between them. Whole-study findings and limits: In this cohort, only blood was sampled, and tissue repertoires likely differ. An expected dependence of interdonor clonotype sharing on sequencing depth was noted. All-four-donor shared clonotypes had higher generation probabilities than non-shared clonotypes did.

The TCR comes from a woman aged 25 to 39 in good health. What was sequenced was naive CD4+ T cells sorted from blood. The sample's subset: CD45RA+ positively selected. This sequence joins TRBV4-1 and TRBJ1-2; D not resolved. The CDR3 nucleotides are TGCGCCAGCAGCCATGCAGGTGGTGGCTACACCTTC. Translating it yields CASSHAGGGYTF.